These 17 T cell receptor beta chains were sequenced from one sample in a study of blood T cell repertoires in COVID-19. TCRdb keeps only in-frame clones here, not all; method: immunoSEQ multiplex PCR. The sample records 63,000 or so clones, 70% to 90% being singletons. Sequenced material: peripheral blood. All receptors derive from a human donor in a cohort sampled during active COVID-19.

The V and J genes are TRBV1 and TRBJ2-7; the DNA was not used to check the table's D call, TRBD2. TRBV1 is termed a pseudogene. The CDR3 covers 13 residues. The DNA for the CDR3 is TGCACCTCCCGTGGGGGGATAGGATACGAGCAGTACGTC. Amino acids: CTSRGGIGYEQYV.

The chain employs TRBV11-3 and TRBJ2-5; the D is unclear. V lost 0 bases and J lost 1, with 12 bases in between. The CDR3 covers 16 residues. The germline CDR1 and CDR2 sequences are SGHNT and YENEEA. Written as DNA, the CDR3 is TGTGCCAGCAGCTTAGATCGGCGCGGAGCCCAAGAGACCCAGTACTTC. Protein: CASSLDRRGAQETQYF.

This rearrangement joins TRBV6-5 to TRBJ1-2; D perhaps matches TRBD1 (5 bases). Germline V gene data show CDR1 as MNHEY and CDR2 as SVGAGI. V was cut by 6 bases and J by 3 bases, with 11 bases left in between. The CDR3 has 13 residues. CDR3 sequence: CASSRREDYGYTF. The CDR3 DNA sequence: TGTGCCAGCAGCCGCAGGGAGGACTATGGCTACACCTTC.

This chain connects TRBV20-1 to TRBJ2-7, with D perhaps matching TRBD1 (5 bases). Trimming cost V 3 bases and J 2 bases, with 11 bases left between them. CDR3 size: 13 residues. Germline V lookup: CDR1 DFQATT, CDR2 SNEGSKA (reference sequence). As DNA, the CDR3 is TGCAGTGCTAGTCGGGTCAGGGCCTACGAGCAGTACTTC. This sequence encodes CSASRVRAYEQYF.

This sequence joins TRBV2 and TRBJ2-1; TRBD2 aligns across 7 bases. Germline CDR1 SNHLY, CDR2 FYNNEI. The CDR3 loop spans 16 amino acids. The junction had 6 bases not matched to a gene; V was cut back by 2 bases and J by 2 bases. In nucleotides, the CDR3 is TGTGCCAGCAGTGAATGGGGCGGGAGCACCTACAATGAGCAGTTCTTC. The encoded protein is CASSEWGGSTYNEQFF.

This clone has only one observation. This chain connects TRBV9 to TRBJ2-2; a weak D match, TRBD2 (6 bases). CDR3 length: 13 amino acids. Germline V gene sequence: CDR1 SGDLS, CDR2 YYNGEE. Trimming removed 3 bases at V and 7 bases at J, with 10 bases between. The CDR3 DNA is TGTGCCAGCAGCGCCGGGGGAGTCGGGGAGCTGTTTTTT. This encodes CASSAGGVGELFF.

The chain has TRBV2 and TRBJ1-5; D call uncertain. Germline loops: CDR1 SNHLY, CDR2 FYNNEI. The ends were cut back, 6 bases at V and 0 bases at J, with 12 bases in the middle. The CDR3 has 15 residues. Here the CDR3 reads CASRKDNYSNQPQHF. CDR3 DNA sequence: TGTGCCAGCAGAAAAGATAACTATAGCAATCAGCCCCAGCATTTT.

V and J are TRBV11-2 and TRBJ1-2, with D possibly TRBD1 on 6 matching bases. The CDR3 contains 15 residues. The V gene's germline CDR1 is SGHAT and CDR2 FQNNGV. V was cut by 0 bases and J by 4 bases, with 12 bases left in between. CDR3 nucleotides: TGTGCCAGCAGCTTAGATGCCCAAGGGGGCTATGGCTACACCTTC. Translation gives CASSLDAQGGYGYTF.

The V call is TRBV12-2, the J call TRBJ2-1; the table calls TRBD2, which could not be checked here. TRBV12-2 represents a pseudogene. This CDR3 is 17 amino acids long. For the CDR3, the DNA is TGTGCAAGTCGCTTAAATTGGGGACTAGCCTTCGTAGATGAGCAGTTCTTC. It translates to CASRLNWGLAFVDEQFF.

The CDR3 protein is CASSTGTSRYYEQYF. CDR3 in DNA: TGTGCCAGTAGTACCGGGACTAGCAGATACTACGAGCAGTACTTC. The V gene is TRBV19, the J gene TRBJ2-7, with 9 bases lining up with TRBD2. CDR3 length equals 15 residues. Germline trimming cut 4 bases from V and 3 bases from J; bases unmatched to any gene: 7. Germline V CDR1 and CDR2: LNHDA, SQIVND (reference sequence).

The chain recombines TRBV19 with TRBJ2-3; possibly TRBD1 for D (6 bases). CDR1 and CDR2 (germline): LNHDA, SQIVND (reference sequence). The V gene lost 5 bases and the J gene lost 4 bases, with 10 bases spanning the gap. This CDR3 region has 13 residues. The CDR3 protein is CASSLTGSDTQYF. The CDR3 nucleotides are TGTGCCAGTAGTCTCACAGGGTCAGATACGCAGTATTTT.

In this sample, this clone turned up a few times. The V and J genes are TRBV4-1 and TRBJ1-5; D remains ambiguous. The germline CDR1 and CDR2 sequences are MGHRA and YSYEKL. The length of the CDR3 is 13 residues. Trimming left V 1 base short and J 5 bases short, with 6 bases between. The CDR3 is CASSQGQYQPQHF. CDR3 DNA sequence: TGCGCCAGCAGCCAAGGGCAGTATCAGCCCCAGCATTTT.

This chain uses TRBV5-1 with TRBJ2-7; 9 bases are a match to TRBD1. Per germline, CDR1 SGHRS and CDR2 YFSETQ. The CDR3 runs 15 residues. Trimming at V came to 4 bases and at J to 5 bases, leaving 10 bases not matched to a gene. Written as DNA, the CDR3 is TGCGCCAGCAGCCAAAGACAGGGGGTCTCGCACGAGCAGTACTTC. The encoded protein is CASSQRQGVSHEQYF.

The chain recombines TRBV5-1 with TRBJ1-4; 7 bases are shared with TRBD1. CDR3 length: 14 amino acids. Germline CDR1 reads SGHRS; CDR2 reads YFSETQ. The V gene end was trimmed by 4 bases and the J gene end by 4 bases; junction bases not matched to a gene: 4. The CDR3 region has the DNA TGCGCCAGCAGCACGACAGGGTTTAATGAAAAACTGTTTTTT. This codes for CASSTTGFNEKLFF.

The CDR3 bases are TGTGCCAGCAGCTTGGTTACAATCCCGGGACTAGCGGAAAGGGGGGATACGCAGTATTTT. It translates to CASSLVTIPGLAERGDTQYF. The genes are TRBV11-3 and TRBJ2-3, with 11 bases identical to TRBD2. The germline CDR1 and CDR2 sequences are SGHNT and YENEEA. Trimming cost V 3 bases and J 6 bases; bases outside gene matches: 20. This CDR3 is 20 amino acids long.

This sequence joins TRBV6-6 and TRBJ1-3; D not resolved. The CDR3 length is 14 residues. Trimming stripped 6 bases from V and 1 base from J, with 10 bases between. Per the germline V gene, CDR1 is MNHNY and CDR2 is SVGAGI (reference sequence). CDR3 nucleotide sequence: TGTGCCAGCAGCTCCGTGGCTTCTGGAAACACCATATATTTT. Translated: CASSSVASGNTIYF.

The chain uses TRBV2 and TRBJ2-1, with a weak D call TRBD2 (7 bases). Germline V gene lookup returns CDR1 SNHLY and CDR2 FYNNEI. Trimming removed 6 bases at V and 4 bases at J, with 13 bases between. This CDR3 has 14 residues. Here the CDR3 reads CASREGGAYNEQFF. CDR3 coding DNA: TGTGCCAGCAGGGAGGGGGGGGCTTACAATGAGCAGTTCTTC. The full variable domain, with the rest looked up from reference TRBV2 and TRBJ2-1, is EPEVTQTPSHQVTQMGQEVILRCVPISNHLYFYWYRQILGQKVEFLVSFYNNEISEKSEIFDDQFSVERPDGSNFTLKIRSTKLEDSAMYFCASREGGAYNEQFFGPGTRLTVL.